These 9 T cell receptor beta chains came from one sample sequenced in a study of T cells in Graves' hyperthyroidism and ophthalmopathy. Amplified regions were TCR beta CDR3 sequences from RNA transcripts. The TCR CDR3 was amplified in a first-round RT-PCR using the HTBI primer set. One entry per CDR3 protein results from TCRdb running MiXCR on the multiplex PCR reads. Of around 580,000 distinct CDR3 sequences in the sample, 16% are singletons; the top ten hold about 20%. The specimen sequenced was blood. These receptors originate from a woman under 30 with Graves' hyperthyroidism.

Ten or more counts support this clonotype. The chain employs TRBV5-1 and TRBJ2-1; 11 bases are shared with TRBD2. The junction had 11 bases not matched to a gene; V was cut back by 0 bases and J by 0 bases. The CDR3 totals 20 residues. CDR1 and CDR2 (germline): SGHRS, YFSETQ. CDR3 protein: CASSLDPPGLAEFSYNEQFF. CDR3 DNA sequence: TGCGCCAGCAGCTTGGACCCTCCGGGACTAGCGGAATTCTCCTACAATGAGCAGTTCTTC.

The DNA of the CDR3 is TGTGCCAGCAGCTTAGGCAGGGTGGCTGGCTACACCTTC. Translation gives CASSLGRVAGYTF. The chain has TRBV7-9 and TRBJ1-2, with D tentatively TRBD1 (5 bases). The CDR3 runs to 13 residues. CDR1 is SEHNR and CDR2 is FQNEAQ in the germline V gene (reference sequence). Between the trimmed V and J ends, which lost 1 base and 7 bases, there was a span of 10 bases.

V gene TRBV12-3 or TRBV12-4 combines with J gene TRBJ2-1, with TRBD2 identical over 9 bases. The CDR3 runs to 16 residues. Germline trimming cut 5 bases from V and 7 bases from J; bases unmatched to any gene: 12. CDR3: CASSPQRGAPRNEQFF. The CDR3 DNA reads TGTGCCAGCAGTCCCCAGCGGGGGGCCCCTAGAAATGAGCAGTTCTTC.

There are many counts of this clonotype. V gene TRBV28 combines with J gene TRBJ2-7, with D hard to call. Germline V gene sequence: CDR1 MDHEN, CDR2 SYDVKM. This CDR3 has 12 amino acids. The V gene lost 3 bases and the J gene lost 3 bases, with 6 bases spanning the gap. The CDR3 spells CASSFRFYEQYF. CDR3 DNA sequence: TGTGCCAGCAGTTTTAGGTTCTACGAGCAGTACTTC.

This clonotype was found many times. The V gene is TRBV12-3 or TRBV12-4, the J gene TRBJ2-1, with 8 bases fitting TRBD2. The length of the CDR3 is 13 residues. The V and J ends lost 10 bases and 3 bases, in that order; junction bases with no gene match: 5. In DNA form, the CDR3 reads TGTGCCACGGGGGGGTATGGCTACAATGAGCAGTTCTTC. Protein: CATGGYGYNEQFF.

This clonotype was recorded a few times. At one of its ends the junction is not consistent with the germline gene, which may arise from a read error. The gene calls are TRBV5-5 and TRBJ2-7; D unclear. Looked up from germline, CDR1 is SGHKS and CDR2 is YYEKEE (reference sequence). The CDR3 sequence is 16 residues long. The CDR3 coding sequence is TGCGCCAGCAGCTTGAGTGGTTACCCCATCGCGGACGAGCAGTACTTC. Translating it yields CASSLSGYPIADEQYF.

This clonotype was picked up many times. The CDR3, as DNA: TGTGCCAGCAGCCGGGACTCCGCCTACGAGCAGTACTTC. It is translated as CASSRDSAYEQYF. The V and J genes are TRBV27 and TRBJ2-7, with D perhaps matching TRBD2 (6 bases). Germline assignment: CDR1 MNHEY and CDR2 SMNVEV (reference sequence). This CDR3 comprises 13 residues. Trimming shortened V by 6 bases and J by 2 bases, and 11 bases separated the two germline ends.

As concerns this clonotype: This may be a read error, as it is one base from a much larger clone. The rearrangement links TRBV30 to TRBJ2-3; D is perhaps TRBD1 or TRBD2 (6 bases each). The CDR3 length is 15 residues. CDR1 and CDR2 from the germline V gene are GTSNPN and SVGIG (reference sequence). The ends were cut back, 3 bases at V and 4 bases at J, with 17 bases in the middle. The CDR3 protein is CAWRIWGASADTQYF. CDR3 sequence (DNA): TGTGCCTGGAGAATTTGGGGGGCTAGCGCAGATACGCAGTATTTT. Using reference TRBV30 and TRBJ2-3 for the parts outside the CDR3, the full variable domain is SQTIHQWPATLVQPVGSPLSLECTVEGTSNPNLYWYRQAAGRGLQLLFYSVGIGQISSEVPQNLSASRPQDRQFILSSKKLLLSDSGFYLCAWRIWGASADTQYFGPGTRLTVL.

CDR3 residues: CASSQWQEGYGYTF. Written as DNA, the CDR3 is TGTGCCAGCAGCCAATGGCAGGAGGGATATGGCTACACCTTC. The chain couples TRBV3-1 to TRBJ1-2, with no clear D. This CDR3 spans 14 amino acids. Trimming stripped 2 bases from V and 5 bases from J, with 12 bases between. Germline-derived CDR1 and CDR2 are LGHDT and YNNKEL (reference sequence).